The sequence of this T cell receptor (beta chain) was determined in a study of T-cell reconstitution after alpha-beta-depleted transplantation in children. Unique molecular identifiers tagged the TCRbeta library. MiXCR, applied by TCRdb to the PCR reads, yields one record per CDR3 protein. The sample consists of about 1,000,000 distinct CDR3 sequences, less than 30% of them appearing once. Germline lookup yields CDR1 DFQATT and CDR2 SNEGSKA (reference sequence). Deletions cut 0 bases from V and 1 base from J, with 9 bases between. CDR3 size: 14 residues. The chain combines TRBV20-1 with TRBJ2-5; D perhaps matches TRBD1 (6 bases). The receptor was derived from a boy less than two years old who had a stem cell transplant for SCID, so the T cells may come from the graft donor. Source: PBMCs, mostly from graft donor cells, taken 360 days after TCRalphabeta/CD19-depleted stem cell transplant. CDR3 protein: CSARDGQFQETQYF. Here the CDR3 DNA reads TGCAGTGCTAGAGACGGACAGTTCCAAGAGACCCAGTACTTC.